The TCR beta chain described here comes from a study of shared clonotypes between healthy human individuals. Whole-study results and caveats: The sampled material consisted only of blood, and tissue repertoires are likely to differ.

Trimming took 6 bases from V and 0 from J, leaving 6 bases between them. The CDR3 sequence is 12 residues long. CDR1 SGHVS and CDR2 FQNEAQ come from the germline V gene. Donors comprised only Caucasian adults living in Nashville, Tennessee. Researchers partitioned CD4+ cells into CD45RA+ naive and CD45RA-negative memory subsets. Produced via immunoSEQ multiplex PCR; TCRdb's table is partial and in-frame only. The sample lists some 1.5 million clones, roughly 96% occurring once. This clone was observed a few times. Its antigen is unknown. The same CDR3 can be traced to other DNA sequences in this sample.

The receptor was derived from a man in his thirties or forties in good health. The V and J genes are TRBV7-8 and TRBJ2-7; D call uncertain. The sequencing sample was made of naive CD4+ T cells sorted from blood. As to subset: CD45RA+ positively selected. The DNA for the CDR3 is TGTGCCAGCAGTTTGAGCTCCTACGAGCAGTACTTC. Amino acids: CASSLSSYEQYF.